The clone carrying this T cell receptor beta chain was seen a single time. This specimen comes from a study of control samples from healthy donors and cancer patients. V gave up 5 bases and J gave up 2 bases, with 8 bases separating them. Germline V CDR1 and CDR2: LNHDA, SQIVND (reference sequence). The length of the CDR3 is 13 residues. Clones were read by immunoSEQ multiplex PCR, and TCRdb kept only the in-frame ones, dropping some. Among around 64,000 clones listed, approximately 89% were seen once. This TCR derives from a man in his sixties with colorectal cancer. The chain recombines TRBV19 with TRBJ2-3; D is ambiguous. The sample comprised PBMCs. The CDR3 reads CASSPSNTDTQYF. As DNA, the CDR3 is TGTGCCAGTAGTCCCTCAAACACAGATACGCAGTATTTT.